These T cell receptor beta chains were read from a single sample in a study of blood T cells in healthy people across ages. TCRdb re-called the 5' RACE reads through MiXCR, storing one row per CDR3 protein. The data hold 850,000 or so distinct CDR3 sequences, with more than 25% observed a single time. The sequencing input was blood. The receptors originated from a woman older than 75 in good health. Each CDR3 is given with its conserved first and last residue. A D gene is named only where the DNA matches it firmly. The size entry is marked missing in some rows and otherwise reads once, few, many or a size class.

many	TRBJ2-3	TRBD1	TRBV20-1	TGCAGTGCCCCCCGGACAGGGCGGACAGATACGCAGTATTTT	CSAPRTGRTDTQYF
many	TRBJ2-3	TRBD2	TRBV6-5	TGTGCCAGCAGAATAGCGGGGGCATACACAGATACGCAGTATTTT	CASRIAGAYTDTQYF
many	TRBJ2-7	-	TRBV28	TGTGCCAGCACCGCGCCAGGGGGGCTCTCTTACGAGCAGTACTTC	CASTAPGGLSYEQYF
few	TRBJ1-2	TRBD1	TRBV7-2	TGTGCCAGCAGCACCGGGACAGAGCTTAACTATGGCTACACCTTC	CASSTGTELNYGYTF
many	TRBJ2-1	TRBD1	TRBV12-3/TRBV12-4	TGTGCCAGCAGGGGGACAGTGAGACTCAATGAGCAGTTCTTC	CASRGTVRLNEQFF
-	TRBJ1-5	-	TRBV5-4	TGTGCCAGCAGCATCGATAGCAATCAGCCCCAGCATTTT	CASSIDSNQPQHF
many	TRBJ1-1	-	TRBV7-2	TGTGCCAGCAGCTTAGTACGGGCTGGGAACACTGAAGCTTTCTTT	CASSLVRAGNTEAFF
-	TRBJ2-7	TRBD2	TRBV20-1	TGCAGTGCTAGGAGCGGGGCAAAGGTGGAGCAGTACTTC	CSARSGAKVEQYF
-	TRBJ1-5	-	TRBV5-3	TGTGCCAGAAACCAGGCTTGGCCCCAGCATTTT	CARNQAWPQHF
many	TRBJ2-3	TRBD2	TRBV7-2	TGTGCCAGCAGCCAGACCCGGGGGGGGAAAGATACGCAGTATTTT	CASSQTRGGKDTQYF
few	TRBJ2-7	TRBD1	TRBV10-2	TGCGCCAGCAGTCACACAGGGGGATCCTACGAGCAGTACTTC	CASSHTGGSYEQYF
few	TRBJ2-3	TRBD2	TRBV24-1	TGTGCCACCAGTAGGGGACTAGCTTACCGCACAGATACGCAGTATTTT	CATSRGLAYRTDTQYF
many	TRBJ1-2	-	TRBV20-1	TGCAGTGCTAGAACCACCCCAGGGGCCCCTGGCTACACCTTC	CSARTTPGAPGYTF
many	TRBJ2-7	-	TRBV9	TGTGCCAGCAGCGTAGCCCACAGCTCCTACGAGCAGTACTTC	CASSVAHSSYEQYF
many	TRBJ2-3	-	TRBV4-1	TGCGCCAGCAGCCAAGAAGCCGGGGGTAGCACAGATACGCAGTATTTT	CASSQEAGGSTDTQYF
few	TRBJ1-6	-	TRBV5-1	TGCGCCAGCAGCTCATCCGGATTCAATTCACCCCTCCACTTT	CASSSSGFNSPLHF
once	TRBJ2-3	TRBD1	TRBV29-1	TGCAGCGCTACAGGACAGGGAAGGGGGGAAAAACTGTATTTT	CSATGQGRGEKLYF
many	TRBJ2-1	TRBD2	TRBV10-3	TGTGCCATCAGTGAGTCGACGGGACTAGCCTACAATGAGCAGTTCTTC	CAISESTGLAYNEQFF
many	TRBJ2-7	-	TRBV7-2	TGTGCCAGCAGTAGGGTTGGGGGAACCTACGAGCAGTACTTC	CASSRVGGTYEQYF
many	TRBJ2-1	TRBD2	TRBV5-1	TGCGCCAGCAGCGAAGGGACTAGCGGGGGTAATGAGCAGTTCTTC	CASSEGTSGGNEQFF
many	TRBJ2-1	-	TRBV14	TGTGCCAGCAGCCAAGTGGGGATTCGGTACAATGAGCAGTTCTTC	CASSQVGIRYNEQFF
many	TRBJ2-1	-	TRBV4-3	TGCGCCAGCAGCCAAGATCTTGACAGGGACTTGGGCAATGAGCAGTTCTTC	CASSQDLDRDLGNEQFF
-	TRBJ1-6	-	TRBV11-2	TGTGCCAGCAGCTTAGTAATGTCTACCGGGTCACCCCTCCACTTT	CASSLVMSTGSPLHF
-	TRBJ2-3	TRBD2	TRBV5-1	TGCGCCAGCAAGAAACTAGCGGGGGGACCGAACACAGATACGCAGTATTTT	CASKKLAGGPNTDTQYF
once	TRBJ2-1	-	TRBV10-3	TGTGCCATTGACCGTGGTGGAGAATACAATGAGCAGTTCTTC	CAIDRGGEYNEQFF
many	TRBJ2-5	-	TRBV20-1	TGCAGTGCCGAGTGGGGGTTGGAGACCCAGTACTTC	CSAEWGLETQYF
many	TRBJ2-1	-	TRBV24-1	TGTGCCACCAGTGACTTGGGGCCGAATGAGCAGTTCTTC	CATSDLGPNEQFF
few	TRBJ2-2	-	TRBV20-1	TGCAGTGCTAGCTTCCAGATGGCCGGGGAGCTGTTTTTT	CSASFQMAGELFF
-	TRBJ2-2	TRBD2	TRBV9	TGTGCCAGCAGCGCCGAGGGGACTAGCGCAGGCGGGGAGCTGTTTTTT	CASSAEGTSAGGELFF
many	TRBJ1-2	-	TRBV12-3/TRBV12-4	TGTGCCAGCAGCTGGGCCGGGGAGTGGGGGCATGGCTACACCTTC	CASSWAGEWGHGYTF
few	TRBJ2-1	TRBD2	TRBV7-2	TGTGCCAGCAGCTGGACTAGCGGGAGTTATAGCTCCTACAATGAGCAGTTCTTC	CASSWTSGSYSSYNEQFF
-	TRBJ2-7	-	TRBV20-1	TGCAGTGCTAGAGCCCTGAACGGGTACGAGCAGTACTTC	CSARALNGYEQYF
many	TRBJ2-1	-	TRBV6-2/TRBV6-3	TGTGCCAGCAGTTACTCGACGTCTATAAGCTCCTACAATGAGCAGTTCTTC	CASSYSTSISSYNEQFF
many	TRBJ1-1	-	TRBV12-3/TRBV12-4	TGTGCCAGCAGTTTAACCTTACTCAACACTGAAGCTTTCTTT	CASSLTLLNTEAFF
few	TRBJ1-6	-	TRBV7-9	TGTGCCAGCAGCGACAGGTTAGGGAATTCACCCCTCCACTTT	CASSDRLGNSPLHF
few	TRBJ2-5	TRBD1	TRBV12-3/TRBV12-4	TGTGCCAGCAGTTTAGCGCGGTACAGGGGGCAAGAGACCCAGTACTTC	CASSLARYRGQETQYF
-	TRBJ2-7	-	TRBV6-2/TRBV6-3	TGTGCCAGCAGCCCCACAGGCAGGGACTACGAGCAGTACTTC	CASSPTGRDYEQYF
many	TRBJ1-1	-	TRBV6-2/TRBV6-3	TGTGCCAGCAGTTACCGGGTACAGGGCTCTGAAGCTTTCTTT	CASSYRVQGSEAFF
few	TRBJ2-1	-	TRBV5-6	TGTGCCAGCAGCTTACCCGGGACGGACAATGAGCAGTTCTTC	CASSLPGTDNEQFF
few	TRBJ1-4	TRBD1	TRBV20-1	TGCAGTGCTAGAGATTACAGGGGGGCTAATGAAAAACTGTTTTTT	CSARDYRGANEKLFF
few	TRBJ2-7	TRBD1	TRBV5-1	TGCGCCAGCAGCTCTTACCGGGACAGGGGGGACAATGAGCAGTACTTC	CASSSYRDRGDNEQYF